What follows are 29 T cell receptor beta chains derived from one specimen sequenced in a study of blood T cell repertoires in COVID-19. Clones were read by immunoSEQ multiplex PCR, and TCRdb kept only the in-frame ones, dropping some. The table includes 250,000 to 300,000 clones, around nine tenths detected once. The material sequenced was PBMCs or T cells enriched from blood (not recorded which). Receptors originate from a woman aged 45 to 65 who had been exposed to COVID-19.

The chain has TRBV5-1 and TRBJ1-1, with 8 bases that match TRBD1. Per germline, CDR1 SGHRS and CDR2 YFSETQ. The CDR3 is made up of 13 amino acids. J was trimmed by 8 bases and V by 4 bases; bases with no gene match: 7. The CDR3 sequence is CASSRTGREEAFF. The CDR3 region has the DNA TGCGCCAGCAGCCGGACAGGGCGTGAGGAAGCTTTCTTT.

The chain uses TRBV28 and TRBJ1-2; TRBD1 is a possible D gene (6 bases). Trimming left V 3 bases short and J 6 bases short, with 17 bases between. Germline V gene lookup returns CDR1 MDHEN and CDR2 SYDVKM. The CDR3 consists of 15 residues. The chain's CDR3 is CASSFAGAILNGYTF. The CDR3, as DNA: TGTGCCAGCAGTTTCGCAGGGGCGATACTCAATGGCTACACCTTC.

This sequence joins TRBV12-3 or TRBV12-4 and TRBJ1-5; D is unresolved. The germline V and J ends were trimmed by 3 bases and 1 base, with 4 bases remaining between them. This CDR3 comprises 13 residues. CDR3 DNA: TGTGCCAGCAGTTTGTTAAGCAATCAGCCCCAGCATTTT. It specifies CASSLLSNQPQHF.

The CDR3 bases are TGTGCCAGCAGTTCGTGGACAGGGGGAAATGAAAAACTGTTTTTT. Its translation: CASSSWTGGNEKLFF. The J gene is TRBJ1-4, the V gene TRBV5-5, with 10 bases aligning to TRBD1. Germline V gives CDR1 SGHKS, CDR2 YYEKEE (reference sequence). The J segment lost 5 bases and the V segment lost 5 bases, leaving 6 bases of the junction unmatched. The CDR3 loop spans 15 amino acids.

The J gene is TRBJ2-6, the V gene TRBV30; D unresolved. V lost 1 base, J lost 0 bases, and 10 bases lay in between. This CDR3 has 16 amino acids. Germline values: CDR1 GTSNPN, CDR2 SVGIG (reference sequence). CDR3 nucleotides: TGTGCCTGGAGTGACGGCGGAAGCTCTGGGGCCAACGTCCTGACTTTC. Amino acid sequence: CAWSDGGSSGANVLTF.

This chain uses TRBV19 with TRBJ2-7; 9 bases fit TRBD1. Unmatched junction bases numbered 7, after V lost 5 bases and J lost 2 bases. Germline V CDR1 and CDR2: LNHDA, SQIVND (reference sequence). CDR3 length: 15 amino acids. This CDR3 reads CASSADRGSPYEQYF. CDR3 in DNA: TGTGCCAGTAGTGCGGACAGGGGATCCCCCTACGAGCAGTACTTC.

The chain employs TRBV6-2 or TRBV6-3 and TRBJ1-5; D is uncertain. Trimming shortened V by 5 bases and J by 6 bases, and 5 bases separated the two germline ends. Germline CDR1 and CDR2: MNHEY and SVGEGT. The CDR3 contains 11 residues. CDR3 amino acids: CASSSGQPQHF. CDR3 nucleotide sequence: TGTGCCAGCAGTAGCGGTCAGCCCCAGCATTTT.

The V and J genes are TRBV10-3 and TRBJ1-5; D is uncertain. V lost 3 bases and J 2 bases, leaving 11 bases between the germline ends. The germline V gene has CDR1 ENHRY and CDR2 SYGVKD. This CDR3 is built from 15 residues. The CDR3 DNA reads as TGTGCCATCAGTGATGGGCAGGAAGGCAATCAGCCCCAGCATTTT. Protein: CAISDGQEGNQPQHF.

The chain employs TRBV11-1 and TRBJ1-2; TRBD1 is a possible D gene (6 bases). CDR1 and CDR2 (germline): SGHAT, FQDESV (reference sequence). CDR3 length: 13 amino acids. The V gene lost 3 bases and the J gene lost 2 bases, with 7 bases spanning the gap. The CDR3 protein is CASSFGQNYGYTF. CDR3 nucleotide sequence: TGTGCCAGCAGCTTTGGACAGAACTATGGCTACACCTTC.

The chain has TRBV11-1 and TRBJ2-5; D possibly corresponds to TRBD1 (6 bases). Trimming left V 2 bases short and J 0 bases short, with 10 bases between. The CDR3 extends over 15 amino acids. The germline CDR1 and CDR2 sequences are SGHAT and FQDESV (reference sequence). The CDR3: CASSLTTGYQETQYF. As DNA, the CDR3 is TGTGCCAGCAGCTTAACCACAGGGTACCAAGAGACCCAGTACTTC.

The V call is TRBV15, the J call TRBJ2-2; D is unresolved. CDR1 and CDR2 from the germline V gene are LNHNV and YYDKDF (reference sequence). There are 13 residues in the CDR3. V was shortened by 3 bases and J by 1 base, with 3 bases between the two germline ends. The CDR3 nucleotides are TGTGCCACCAGCAGTCAGAACACCGGGGAGCTGTTTTTT. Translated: CATSSQNTGELFF.

The CDR3 region has the DNA TGTGCCAGCAGCCCGATCTTGAGAAGGGGAAACAATGAGCAGTTCTTC. Its translation is CASSPILRRGNNEQFF. V is TRBV5-6 and J is TRBJ2-1, with a possible D match to TRBD1 (5 bases). The CDR3 runs 16 residues. CDR1 is SGHDT and CDR2 is YYEEEE in the germline V gene. V shed 4 bases and J shed 5 bases, with 19 bases lying between them. The full variable domain, its missing parts supplied by reference TRBV5-6 and TRBJ2-1, is DAGVTQSPTHLIKTRGQQVTLRCSPKSGHDTVSWYQQALGQGPQFIFQYYEEEERQRGNFPDRFSGHQFPNYSSELNVNALLLGDSALYLCASSPILRRGNNEQFFGPGTRLTVL.

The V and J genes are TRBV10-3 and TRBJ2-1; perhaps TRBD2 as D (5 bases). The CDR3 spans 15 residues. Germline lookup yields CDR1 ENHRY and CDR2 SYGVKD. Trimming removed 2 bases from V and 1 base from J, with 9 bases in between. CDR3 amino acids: CAISEPGVSYNEQFF. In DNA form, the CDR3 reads TGTGCCATCAGTGAGCCCGGGGTTTCCTACAATGAGCAGTTCTTC.

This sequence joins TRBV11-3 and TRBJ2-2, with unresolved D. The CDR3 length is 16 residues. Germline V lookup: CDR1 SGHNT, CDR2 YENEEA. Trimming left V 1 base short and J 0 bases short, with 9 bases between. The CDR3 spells CASSLGVSTNTGELFF. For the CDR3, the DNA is TGTGCCAGCAGCTTAGGAGTCTCAACGAACACCGGGGAGCTGTTTTTT. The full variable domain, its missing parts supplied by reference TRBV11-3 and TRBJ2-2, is EAGVVQSPRYKIIEKKQPVAFWCNPISGHNTLYWYLQNLGQGPELLIRYENEEAVDDSQLPKDRFSAERLKGVDSTLKIQPAELGDSAVYLCASSLGVSTNTGELFFGEGSRLTVL.

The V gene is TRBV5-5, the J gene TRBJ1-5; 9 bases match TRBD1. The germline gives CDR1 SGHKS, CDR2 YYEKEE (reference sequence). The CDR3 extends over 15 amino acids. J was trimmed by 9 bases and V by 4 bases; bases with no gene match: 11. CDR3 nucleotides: TGTGCCAGCAGCGAGGACAGGGGAAATCCGCTGCCCCAGCATTTT. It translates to CASSEDRGNPLPQHF. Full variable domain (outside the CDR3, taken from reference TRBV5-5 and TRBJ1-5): DAGVTQSPTHLIKTRGQQVTLRCSPISGHKSVSWYQQVLGQGPQFIFQYYEKEERGRGNFPDRFSARQFPNYSSELNVNALLLGDSALYLCASSEDRGNPLPQHFGDGTRLSIL.

The CDR3 here is CASSSRAGNEQFF. The DNA of the CDR3 is TGTGCCAGCAGCTCCCGAGCGGGCAATGAGCAGTTCTTC. The chain carries TRBV11-3 and TRBJ2-1; a possible D gene is TRBD2 (6 bases). This CDR3 is built from 13 residues. V lost 4 bases, J lost 6 bases, and 10 bases lay in between. Germline V CDR1 and CDR2: SGHNT, YENEEA.

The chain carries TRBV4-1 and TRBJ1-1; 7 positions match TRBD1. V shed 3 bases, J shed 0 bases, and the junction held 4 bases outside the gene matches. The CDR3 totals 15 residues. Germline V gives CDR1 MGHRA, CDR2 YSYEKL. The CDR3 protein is CASSQGQLMNTEAFF. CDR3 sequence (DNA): TGCGCCAGCAGCCAGGGACAGTTAATGAACACTGAAGCTTTCTTT.

The CDR3 spells CAWSGRSRLNSPLHF. CDR3 DNA: TGTGCCTGGAGTGGGAGAAGTCGGTTGAATTCACCCCTCCACTTT. The rearrangement uses TRBV30 and TRBJ1-6; D is unresolved. Germline CDR1 is GTSNPN and CDR2 is SVGIG (reference sequence). Trimming stripped 1 base from V and 7 bases from J, with 14 bases between. CDR3 length: 15 residues.

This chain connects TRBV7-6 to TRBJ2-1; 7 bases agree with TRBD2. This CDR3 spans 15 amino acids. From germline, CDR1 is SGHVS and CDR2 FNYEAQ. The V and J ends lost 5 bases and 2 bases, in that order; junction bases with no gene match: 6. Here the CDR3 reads CASSTRGNAYNEQFF. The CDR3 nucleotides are TGTGCCAGCAGCACGCGGGGGAATGCCTACAATGAGCAGTTCTTC.

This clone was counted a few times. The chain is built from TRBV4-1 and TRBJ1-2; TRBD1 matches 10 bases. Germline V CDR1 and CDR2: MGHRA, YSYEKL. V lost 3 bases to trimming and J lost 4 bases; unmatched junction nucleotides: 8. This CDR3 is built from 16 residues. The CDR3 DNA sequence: TGCGCCAGCAGCCAGGCCGGGACAGGGGTGGTCTATGGCTACACCTTC. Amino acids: CASSQAGTGVVYGYTF.

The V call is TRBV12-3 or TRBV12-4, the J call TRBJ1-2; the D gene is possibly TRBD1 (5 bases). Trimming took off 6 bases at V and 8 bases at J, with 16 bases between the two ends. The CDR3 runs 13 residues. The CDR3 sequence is CASSSDTILGYTF. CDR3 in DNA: TGTGCCAGCAGCTCGGACACTATACTCGGCTACACCTTC.

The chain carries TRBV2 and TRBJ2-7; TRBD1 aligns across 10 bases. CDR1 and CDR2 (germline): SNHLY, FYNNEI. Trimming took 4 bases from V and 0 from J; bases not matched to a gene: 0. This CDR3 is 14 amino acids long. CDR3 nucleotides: TGTGCCAGCAGTGGGGACAGGGGCTCCTACGAGCAGTACTTC. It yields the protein CASSGDRGSYEQYF.

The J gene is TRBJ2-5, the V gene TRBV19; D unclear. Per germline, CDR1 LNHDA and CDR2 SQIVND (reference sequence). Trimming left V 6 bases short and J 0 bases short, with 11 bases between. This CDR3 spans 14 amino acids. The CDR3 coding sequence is TGTGCCAGTAGCTTACAGCCGAACCAAGAGACCCAGTACTTC. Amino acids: CASSLQPNQETQYF. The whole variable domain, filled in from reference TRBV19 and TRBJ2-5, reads DGGITQSPKYLFRKEGQNVTLSCEQNLNHDAMYWYRQDPGQGLRLIYYSQIVNDFQKGDIAEGYSVSREKKESFPLTVTSAQKNPTAFYLCASSLQPNQETQYFGPGTRLLVL.

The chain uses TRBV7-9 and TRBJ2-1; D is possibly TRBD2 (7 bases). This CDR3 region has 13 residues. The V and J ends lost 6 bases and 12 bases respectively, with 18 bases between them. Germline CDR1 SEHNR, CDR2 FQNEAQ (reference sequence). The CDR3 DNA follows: TGTGCCAGCAGTCCCGGCGGGGGCCGTAGGCAGTTCTTC. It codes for CASSPGGGRRQFF.

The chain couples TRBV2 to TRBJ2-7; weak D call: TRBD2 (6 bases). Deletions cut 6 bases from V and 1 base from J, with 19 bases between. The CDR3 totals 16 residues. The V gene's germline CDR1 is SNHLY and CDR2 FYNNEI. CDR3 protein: CASSVLREVESYEQYF. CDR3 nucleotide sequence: TGTGCCAGCAGCGTCTTGAGGGAGGTGGAGTCCTACGAGCAGTACTTC.

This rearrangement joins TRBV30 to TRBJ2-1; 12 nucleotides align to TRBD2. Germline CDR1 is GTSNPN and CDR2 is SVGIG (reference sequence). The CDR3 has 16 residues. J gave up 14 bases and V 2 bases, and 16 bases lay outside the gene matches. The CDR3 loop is CAWSSPGTSGLISKFF. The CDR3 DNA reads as TGTGCCTGGAGTTCACCCGGGACTAGCGGGCTTATAAGTAAGTTCTTC.

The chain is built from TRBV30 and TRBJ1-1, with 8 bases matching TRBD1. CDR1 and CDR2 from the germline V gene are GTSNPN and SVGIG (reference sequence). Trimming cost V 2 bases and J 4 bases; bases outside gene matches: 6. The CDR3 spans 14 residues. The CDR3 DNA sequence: TGTGCCTGGAGTATGACAGGGGTTGGCACTGAAGCTTTCTTT. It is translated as CAWSMTGVGTEAFF.

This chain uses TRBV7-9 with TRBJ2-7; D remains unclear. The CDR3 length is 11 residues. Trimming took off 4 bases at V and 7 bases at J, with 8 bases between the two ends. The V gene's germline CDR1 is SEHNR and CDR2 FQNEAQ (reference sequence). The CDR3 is CASSSTWEQYF. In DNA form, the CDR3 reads TGTGCCAGCAGCTCAACTTGGGAGCAGTACTTC.

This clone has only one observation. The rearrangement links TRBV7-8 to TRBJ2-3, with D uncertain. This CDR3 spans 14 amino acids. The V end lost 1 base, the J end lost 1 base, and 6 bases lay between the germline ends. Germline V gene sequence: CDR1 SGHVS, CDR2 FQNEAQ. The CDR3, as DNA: TGTGCCAGCAGCTTAGTCCGTGGCACAGATACGCAGTATTTT. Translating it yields CASSLVRGTDTQYF.